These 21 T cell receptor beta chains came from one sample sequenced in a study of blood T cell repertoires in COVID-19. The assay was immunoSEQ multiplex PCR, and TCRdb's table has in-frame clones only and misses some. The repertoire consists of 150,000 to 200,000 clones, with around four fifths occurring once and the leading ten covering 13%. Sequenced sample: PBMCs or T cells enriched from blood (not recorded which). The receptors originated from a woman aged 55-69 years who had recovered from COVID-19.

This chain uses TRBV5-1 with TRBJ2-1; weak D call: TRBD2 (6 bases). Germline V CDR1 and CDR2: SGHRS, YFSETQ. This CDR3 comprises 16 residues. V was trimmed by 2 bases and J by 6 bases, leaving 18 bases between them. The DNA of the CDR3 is TGCGCCAGCAGCTTACTCGCGGGACGTTCGGGCAATGAGCAGTTCTTC. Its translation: CASSLLAGRSGNEQFF.

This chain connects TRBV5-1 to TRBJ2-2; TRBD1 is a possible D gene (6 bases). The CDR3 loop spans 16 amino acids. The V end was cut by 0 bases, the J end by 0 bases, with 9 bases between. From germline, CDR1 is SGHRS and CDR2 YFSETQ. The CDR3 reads CASSLVQGPNTGELFF. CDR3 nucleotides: TGCGCCAGCAGCTTGGTTCAGGGGCCGAACACCGGGGAGCTGTTTTTT.

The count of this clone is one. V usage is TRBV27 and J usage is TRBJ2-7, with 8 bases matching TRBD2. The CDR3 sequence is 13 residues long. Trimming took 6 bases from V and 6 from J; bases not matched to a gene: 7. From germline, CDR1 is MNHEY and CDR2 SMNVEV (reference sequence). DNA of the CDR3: TGTGCCAGCAGCCGGGGGGGGCGGAGCGAGCAGTACTTC. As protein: CASSRGGRSEQYF.

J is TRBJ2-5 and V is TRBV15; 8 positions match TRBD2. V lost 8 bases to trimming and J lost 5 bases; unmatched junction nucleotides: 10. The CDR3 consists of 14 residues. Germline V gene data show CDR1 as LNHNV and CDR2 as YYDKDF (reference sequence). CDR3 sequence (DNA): TGTGCCACCCGGGGGGGCGGGGGCTTGGAGACCCAGTACTTC. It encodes CATRGGGGLETQYF.

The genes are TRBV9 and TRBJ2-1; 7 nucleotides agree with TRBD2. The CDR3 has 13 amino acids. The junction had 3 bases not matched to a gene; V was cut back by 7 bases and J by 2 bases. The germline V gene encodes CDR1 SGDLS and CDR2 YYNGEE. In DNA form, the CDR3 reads TGTGCCAGCGGGCGGGAGCCCTACAATGAGCAGTTCTTC. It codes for CASGREPYNEQFF. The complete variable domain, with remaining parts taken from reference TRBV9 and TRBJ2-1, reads DSGVTQTPKHLITATGQRVTLRCSPRSGDLSVYWYQQSLDQGLQFLIQYYNGEERAKGNILERFSAQQFPDLHSELNLSSLELGDSALYFCASGREPYNEQFFGPGTRLTVL.

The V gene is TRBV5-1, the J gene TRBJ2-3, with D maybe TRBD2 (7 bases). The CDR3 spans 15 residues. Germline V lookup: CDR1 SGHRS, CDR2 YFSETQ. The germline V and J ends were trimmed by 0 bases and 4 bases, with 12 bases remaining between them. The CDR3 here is CASSLGAGASDTQYF. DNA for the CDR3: TGCGCCAGCAGCTTGGGCGCGGGGGCCTCAGATACGCAGTATTTT.

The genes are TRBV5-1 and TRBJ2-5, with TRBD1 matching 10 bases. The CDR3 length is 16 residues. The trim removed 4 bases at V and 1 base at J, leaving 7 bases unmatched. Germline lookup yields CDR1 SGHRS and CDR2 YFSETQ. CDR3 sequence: CASSTGTGVGQETQYF. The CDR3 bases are TGCGCCAGCAGCACAGGGACAGGGGTCGGCCAAGAGACCCAGTACTTC.

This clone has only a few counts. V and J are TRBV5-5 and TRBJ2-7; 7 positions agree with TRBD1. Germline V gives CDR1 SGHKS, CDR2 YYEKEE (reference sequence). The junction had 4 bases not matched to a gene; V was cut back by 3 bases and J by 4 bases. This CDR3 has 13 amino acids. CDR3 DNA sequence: TGTGCCAGCAGCTGGGAACAGGGGTACGAGCAGTACTTC. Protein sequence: CASSWEQGYEQYF.

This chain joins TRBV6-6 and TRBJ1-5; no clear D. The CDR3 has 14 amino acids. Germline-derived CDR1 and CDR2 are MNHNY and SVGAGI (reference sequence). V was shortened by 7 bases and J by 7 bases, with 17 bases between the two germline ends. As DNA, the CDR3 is TGTGCCAGCATCCTTGACATGGTCGGACAGCCCCAGCATTTT. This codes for CASILDMVGQPQHF.

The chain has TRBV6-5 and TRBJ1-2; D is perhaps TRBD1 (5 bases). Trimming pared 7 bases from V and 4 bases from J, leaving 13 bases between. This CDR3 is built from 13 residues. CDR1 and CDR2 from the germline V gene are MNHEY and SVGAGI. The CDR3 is CASTMTASYGYTF. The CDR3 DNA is TGTGCCAGCACCATGACAGCGTCCTATGGCTACACCTTC.

The CDR3 is CASSYSSREEAFF. CDR3 in DNA: TGTGCCAGCAGTTACTCATCCAGGGAAGAAGCTTTCTTT. The V call is TRBV6-6, the J call TRBJ1-1; D is perhaps TRBD1 (5 bases). Germline assignment: CDR1 MNHNY and CDR2 SVGAGI (reference sequence). Trimming took off 0 bases at V and 8 bases at J, with 10 bases between the two ends. The CDR3 has 13 amino acids.

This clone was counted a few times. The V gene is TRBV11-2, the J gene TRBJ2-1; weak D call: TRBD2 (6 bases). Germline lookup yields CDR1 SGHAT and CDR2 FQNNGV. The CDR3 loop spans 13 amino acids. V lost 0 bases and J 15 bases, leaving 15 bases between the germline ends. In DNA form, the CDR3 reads TGTGCCAGCAGCTTAGAGCCCCAGGGAGCGGGGTTCTTC. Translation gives CASSLEPQGAGFF. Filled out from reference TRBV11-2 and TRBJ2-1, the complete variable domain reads EAGVAQSPRYKIIEKRQSVAFWCNPISGHATLYWYQQILGQGPKLLIQFQNNGVVDDSQLPKDRFSAERLKGVDSTLKIQPAKLEDSAVYLCASSLEPQGAGFFGPGTRLTVL.

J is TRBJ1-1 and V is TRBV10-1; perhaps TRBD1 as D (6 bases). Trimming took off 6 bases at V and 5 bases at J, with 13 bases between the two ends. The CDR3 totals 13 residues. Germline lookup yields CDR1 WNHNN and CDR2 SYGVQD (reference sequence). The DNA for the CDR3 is TGCGCCAGCAGGCAGAGCAGGGGAACTGAAGCTTTCTTT. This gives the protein CASRQSRGTEAFF.

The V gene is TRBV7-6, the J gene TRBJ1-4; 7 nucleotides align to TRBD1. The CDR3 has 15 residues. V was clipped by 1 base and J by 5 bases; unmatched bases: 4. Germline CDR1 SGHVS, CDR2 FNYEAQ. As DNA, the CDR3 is TGTGCCAGCAGCTTAGAGGCGACAGGGAATGAAAAACTGTTTTTT. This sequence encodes CASSLEATGNEKLFF.

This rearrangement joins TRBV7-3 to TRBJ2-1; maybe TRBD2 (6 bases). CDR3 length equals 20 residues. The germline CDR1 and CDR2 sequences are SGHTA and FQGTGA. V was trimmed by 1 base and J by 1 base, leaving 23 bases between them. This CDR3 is CASSLRAGVIVSGSYNEQFF. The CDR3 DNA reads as TGTGCCAGCAGCTTAAGGGCCGGGGTGATCGTTAGCGGATCCTACAATGAGCAGTTCTTC. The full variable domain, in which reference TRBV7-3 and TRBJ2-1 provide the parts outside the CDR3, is GAGVSQTPSNKVTEKGKYVELRCDPISGHTALYWYRQSLGQGPEFLIYFQGTGAADDSGLPNDRFFAVRPEGSVSTLKIQRTERGDSAVYLCASSLRAGVIVSGSYNEQFFGPGTRLTVL.

DNA for the CDR3: TGCGCCAGCAGCTTGGCGCCTAGCGGGACGAAGGGGACCCAGTACTTC. This translates into CASSLAPSGTKGTQYF. The genes are TRBV5-1 and TRBJ2-5, with 9 nucleotides matching TRBD2. Trimming at V came to 0 bases and at J to 7 bases, leaving 10 bases not matched to a gene. The germline V gene has CDR1 SGHRS and CDR2 YFSETQ. The CDR3 loop spans 16 amino acids.

Written as DNA, the CDR3 is TGCGCCAGCAGCTTGTGGGGCGGGGATACGTCAGGAGAGACCCAGTACTTC. It encodes CASSLWGGDTSGETQYF. The chain combines TRBV5-1 with TRBJ2-5; TRBD2 might be the D (6 bases). The CDR3 consists of 17 residues. V was clipped by 1 base and J by 4 bases, with 20 bases between them. Germline CDR1 SGHRS, CDR2 YFSETQ.

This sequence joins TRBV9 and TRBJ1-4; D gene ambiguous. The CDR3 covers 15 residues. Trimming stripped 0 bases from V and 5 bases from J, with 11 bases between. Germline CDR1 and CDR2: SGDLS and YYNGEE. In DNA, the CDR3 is TGTGCCAGCAGCGTAGCCTACCCGAGGAATGAAAAACTGTTTTTT. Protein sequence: CASSVAYPRNEKLFF.

CDR3 protein: CASSDNRGVMRYTF. The CDR3 region has the DNA TGTGCCAGTAGCGACAACAGGGGGGTCATGCGCTACACCTTC. This sequence joins TRBV19 and TRBJ1-2, with TRBD1 matching over 8 bases. The CDR3 has 14 amino acids. Germline lookup yields CDR1 LNHDA and CDR2 SQIVND (reference sequence). Trimming at V came to 6 bases and at J to 9 bases, leaving 12 bases not matched to a gene.

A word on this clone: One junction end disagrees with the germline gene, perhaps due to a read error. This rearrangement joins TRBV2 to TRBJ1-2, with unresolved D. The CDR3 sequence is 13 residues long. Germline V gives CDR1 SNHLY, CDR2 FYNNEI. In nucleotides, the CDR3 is TGTGCCAGCAGTGAAGAAGCTAACTATGGCTACGCCTTC. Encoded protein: CASSEEANYGYAF.

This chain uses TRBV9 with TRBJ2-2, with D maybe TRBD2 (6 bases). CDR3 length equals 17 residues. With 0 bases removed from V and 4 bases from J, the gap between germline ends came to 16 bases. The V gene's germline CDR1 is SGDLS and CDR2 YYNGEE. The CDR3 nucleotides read TGTGCCAGCAGCGTAGGGACGGGGGTTTTCTCCACCGGGGAGCTGTTTTTT. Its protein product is CASSVGTGVFSTGELFF.